Shown below are 13 T cell receptor beta chains from a single sample sequenced in a study of CD8+ T cells in alopecia areata. Investigators isolated RNA and reverse transcribed it into cDNA to act as the sequencing template. Generated by immunoSEQ multiplex PCR, the TCRdb table keeps only in-frame clones and is missing some. The top ten hold around 2.7% of the sample, which has roughly 120,000 clones, 55% to 80% seen once. Sequenced: CD4+ T cells sorted from blood. These receptors came from a human donor in good health.

V and J are TRBV5-6 and TRBJ2-5, with D perhaps being TRBD1 or TRBD2 (5 bases each). CDR1 and CDR2 (germline): SGHDT, YYEEEE. The CDR3 is 13 amino acids. Trimming pared 6 bases from V and 4 bases from J, leaving 13 bases between. CDR3 nucleotides: TGTGCCAGCACCATCAGGGACGGAGAGACCCAGTACTTC. Translated, it gives CASTIRDGETQYF.

The genes are TRBV30 and TRBJ1-2; D unresolved. Germline CDR1 is GTSNPN and CDR2 is SVGIG (reference sequence). The germline V and J ends were trimmed by 5 bases and 8 bases, with 15 bases remaining between them. The CDR3 runs to 12 residues. In DNA form, the CDR3 reads TGTGCCTGGGTCCCTGAAGGAGACGGCTACACCTTC. This sequence encodes CAWVPEGDGYTF.

The genes are TRBV9 and TRBJ1-5; 8 positions agree with TRBD1. The germline V gene has CDR1 SGDLS and CDR2 YYNGEE. V gave up 4 bases and J gave up 2 bases; unmatched junction bases: 5. This CDR3 spans 15 amino acids. The CDR3 sequence: CASSPDRDRNQPQHF. The CDR3 bases are TGTGCCAGCAGCCCGGACAGGGATCGCAATCAGCCCCAGCATTTT.

In this sample, this clone turned up once. The genes are TRBV14 and TRBJ1-6; D call uncertain. Trimming removed 6 bases from V and 4 bases from J, with 7 bases in between. CDR1 and CDR2 (germline): SGHDN, FVKESK. CDR3 size: 13 residues. CDR3: CASRSQYNSPLHF. The DNA for the CDR3 is TGTGCCAGCAGGAGCCAGTATAATTCACCCCTCCACTTT.

The J gene is TRBJ2-7, the V gene TRBV6-5; D may be TRBD1 (7 bases). Germline V gives CDR1 MNHEY, CDR2 SVGAGI. V dropped 6 bases and J dropped 7 bases, with 16 bases sitting between them. The CDR3 totals 13 residues. The CDR3 here is CASRRDSVREQYF. In nucleotides, the CDR3 is TGTGCCAGCAGGCGGGACAGCGTAAGGGAGCAGTACTTC.

In nucleotides, the CDR3 is TGTGCCACCAGCAGAGCACTGAAAGAGACCCAGTACTTC. Encoded protein: CATSRALKETQYF. This rearrangement joins TRBV15 to TRBJ2-5, with unresolved D. From germline, CDR1 is LNHNV and CDR2 YYDKDF (reference sequence). Trimming cost V 1 base and J 3 bases, with 6 bases left between them. This CDR3 is 13 amino acids long.

The gene calls are TRBV30 and TRBJ2-5; TRBD2 is a possible D gene (5 bases). The CDR3 spans 14 residues. Per the germline V gene, CDR1 is GTSNPN and CDR2 is SVGIG (reference sequence). The germline V and J ends were trimmed by 3 bases and 7 bases, with 18 bases remaining between them. As DNA, the CDR3 is TGTGCCTGGAGCCCGGGGTGGGCGGCGGGGACCCAGTACTTC. It encodes CAWSPGWAAGTQYF.

The chain carries TRBV5-1 and TRBJ1-4; D gene unclear. The CDR3 is 14 amino acids. Germline V gene sequence: CDR1 SGHRS, CDR2 YFSETQ. V was clipped by 2 bases and J by 7 bases, with 12 bases between them. The CDR3 is CASSLRVSGEKLFF. The CDR3 DNA reads TGCGCCAGCAGCTTAAGGGTGTCTGGTGAAAAACTGTTTTTT.

The chain carries TRBV11-2 and TRBJ2-2; D not resolved. Germline V gene sequence: CDR1 SGHAT, CDR2 FQNNGV. V shed 2 bases and J shed 5 bases, with 9 bases lying between them. The CDR3 is made up of 14 amino acids. This CDR3 reads CASSLRPATGELFF. The CDR3 DNA follows: TGTGCCAGCAGCTTAAGACCGGCGACCGGGGAGCTGTTTTTT. Full variable domain (missing parts from reference TRBV11-2 and TRBJ2-2): EAGVAQSPRYKIIEKRQSVAFWCNPISGHATLYWYQQILGQGPKLLIQFQNNGVVDDSQLPKDRFSAERLKGVDSTLKIQPAKLEDSAVYLCASSLRPATGELFFGEGSRLTVL.

Only a few counts were recorded for this clone. V is TRBV4-1 and J is TRBJ2-1, with 13 bases lining up with TRBD2. The CDR3 runs 16 residues. The germline gives CDR1 MGHRA, CDR2 YSYEKL. Trimming took 3 bases from V and 10 from J; bases not matched to a gene: 9. As DNA, the CDR3 is TGCGCCAGCAGCCATCCCGGGACTAGCGGGGTCAAAGAGCAGTTCTTC. This sequence encodes CASSHPGTSGVKEQFF.

This clone was detected only a few times. The chain is built from TRBV29-1 and TRBJ1-2, with 10 bases aligning to TRBD1. The trim removed 6 bases at V and 8 bases at J, leaving 9 bases unmatched. Germline CDR1 is SQVTM and CDR2 is ANQGSEA. The CDR3 extends over 13 amino acids. CDR3 in amino acids: CSVETGTGVGYTF. The CDR3 nucleotides are TGCAGCGTCGAAACCGGGACAGGGGTCGGCTACACCTTC.

On this clone itself: The sample holds other DNA sequences that translate to the same CDR3. The rearrangement joins TRBV14 to TRBJ1-1; D is unresolved. The germline V gene encodes CDR1 SGHDN and CDR2 FVKESK. This CDR3 has 13 residues. Trimming took off 3 bases at V and 1 base at J, with 6 bases between the two ends. In nucleotides, the CDR3 is TGTGCCAGCAGCCAGGATCAGAACACTGAAGCTTTCTTT. It codes for CASSQDQNTEAFF.

V is TRBV7-9 and J is TRBJ2-7, with D maybe TRBD2 (5 bases). The CDR3 has 14 residues. CDR1 is SEHNR and CDR2 is FQNEAQ in the germline V gene (reference sequence). The V gene lost 1 base and the J gene lost 2 bases, with 9 bases spanning the gap. The CDR3 is CASSLDSGTYEQYF. The CDR3 nucleotides read TGTGCCAGCAGCTTAGACTCCGGGACCTACGAGCAGTACTTC.